This T cell receptor beta chain is drawn from a study of cytomegalovirus exposure and HLA in healthy donors. Study-wide results and limits: In vitro assays verified that a few CMV-associated chains recognized CMV antigens specifically. Among the most significant clusters, several appeared linked to common viral pathogens in a later analysis. The study assumed roughly uniform donor sequencing depth for presence/absence analyses.

60 Vbeta and 13 Jbeta primers were used in PCR. In the original analysis: Roughly 10 million shared chains were among the approximately 82 million unique TCR beta chains that a later analysis counted. Measured with immunoSEQ multiplex PCR; TCRdb has only the in-frame clones, and not every one. That table is the source of V, J and clone size, and D and trimming were worked out from the DNA. The table lists about 130,000 clones, 80% of them singletons. V trimming: 0 bases; J trimming: 4 bases; junction bases outside the gene matches: 5. The length of the CDR3 is 15 residues. The germline V gene encodes CDR1 SGHNT and CDR2 YYREEE (reference sequence). For this clone: The antigen remains unidentified.

The sequence derives from a man aged 35-49 years in good health and CMV-seronegative. The sequenced material came from PBMCs. The chain is built from TRBV5-4 and TRBJ2-7, with 9 bases fitting TRBD1. CDR3 residues: CASSLDATGGYEQYF. In DNA form, the CDR3 reads TGTGCCAGCAGCTTGGACGCGACAGGGGGGTACGAGCAGTACTTC.